These T cell receptor beta chains were read from a single sample in a study of T cell changes during pregnancy in multiple sclerosis. Data came from immunoSEQ multiplex PCR; TCRdb stores just in-frame clones and leaves some out. The table records about 36,000 clones, around 89% of them present only once. The sequencing used CD4+ T cells from peripheral blood mononuclear cells, collected in the first trimester of pregnancy. These receptors were obtained from a female donor with multiple sclerosis, enrolled in a pregnancy study. Both conserved end residues are part of each CDR3. The order of the fields is V gene, J gene, CDR3 protein.

V gene: TRBV6-1; J gene: TRBJ1-5; CDR3 protein: CASNQNQPQHF
V gene: TRBV6-4; J gene: TRBJ2-1; CDR3 protein: CASTRPAGINEQFF
V gene: TRBV27; J gene: TRBJ1-1; CDR3 protein: CASRISGGMNTEAFF
V gene: TRBV10-2; J gene: TRBJ2-7; CDR3 protein: CASSELTGPYEQYF
V gene: TRBV6-1; J gene: TRBJ2-5; CDR3 protein: CASSDVRGRLETQYF
V gene: TRBV5-1; J gene: TRBJ2-7; CDR3 protein: CASSLAGQGNEQYF
V gene: TRBV6-1; J gene: TRBJ1-5; CDR3 protein: CASSSLQGREGPQHF
V gene: TRBV5-1; J gene: TRBJ1-1; CDR3 protein: CASSLAGGNTEAFF
V gene: TRBV6-5; J gene: TRBJ2-4; CDR3 protein: CASSRQGANIQYF
V gene: TRBV7-3; J gene: TRBJ1-1; CDR3 protein: CASSLTQTGFAFF
V gene: TRBV4-2; J gene: TRBJ2-5; CDR3 protein: CASSHPGGREETQYF
V gene: TRBV27; J gene: TRBJ2-1; CDR3 protein: CASSFATGGEQFF